These 23 T cell receptor beta chains originate from one sample sequenced in a study of cytomegalovirus exposure and HLA in healthy donors. Produced via immunoSEQ multiplex PCR; TCRdb's table is partial and in-frame only. The top ten clones hold more than 13% of a sample with a few hundred thousand clones, approximately 83% of them seen once. The specimen was PBMCs. The receptors come from a young woman in good health and CMV-seropositive.

This rearrangement joins TRBV2 to TRBJ1-1, with D tentatively TRBD1 (5 bases). From germline, CDR1 is SNHLY and CDR2 FYNNEI. The V and J ends lost 10 bases and 11 bases respectively, with 17 bases between them. The CDR3 runs to 11 residues. The CDR3 bases are TGTGCCACCGGGGGTGGCCAAGCGGCTTTCTTT. Translated: CATGGGQAAFF. The variable domain in full, completed from reference TRBV2 and TRBJ1-1, reads EPEVTQTPSHQVTQMGQEVILRCVPISNHLYFYWYRQILGQKVEFLVSFYNNEISEKSEIFDDQFSVERPDGSNFTLKIRSTKLEDSAMYFCATGGGQAAFFGQGTRLTVV.

Here the CDR3 DNA reads TGTGCCAGCAGCCCCACAGGGAGCTATGGCTACACCTTC. Translation: CASSPTGSYGYTF. V is TRBV9 and J is TRBJ1-2; possible D gene TRBD1, 6 bases. The CDR3 length is 13 residues. Germline CDR1 SGDLS, CDR2 YYNGEE. With 4 bases removed from V and 4 bases from J, the gap between germline ends came to 11 bases.

The chain couples TRBV30 to TRBJ1-1, with D perhaps matching TRBD1 (5 bases). Germline V gene lookup returns CDR1 GTSNPN and CDR2 SVGIG (reference sequence). V lost 5 bases and J lost 3, with 13 bases in between. This CDR3 is 13 amino acids long. The CDR3 loop is CAWGRGSDTEAFF. The CDR3 DNA reads as TGTGCCTGGGGAAGGGGCTCGGACACTGAAGCTTTCTTT. The whole variable domain, filled in from reference TRBV30 and TRBJ1-1, reads SQTIHQWPATLVQPVGSPLSLECTVEGTSNPNLYWYRQAAGRGLQLLFYSVGIGQISSEVPQNLSASRPQDRQFILSSKKLLLSDSGFYLCAWGRGSDTEAFFGQGTRLTVV.

Notes on this clone: The same CDR3 can be traced to other DNA sequences in this sample. This chain joins TRBV2 and TRBJ1-5, with 9 positions matching TRBD1. The CDR3 consists of 13 residues. The ends lost 6 bases at V and 4 bases at J; junction bases unmatched: 1. Germline CDR1 and CDR2: SNHLY and FYNNEI. The CDR3 region has the DNA TGTGCCAGCAGGGGGACAGGGAATCAGCCCCAGCATTTT. Its protein product is CASRGTGNQPQHF.

The chain employs TRBV7-3 and TRBJ2-2, with 8 positions matching TRBD2. This CDR3 has 15 residues. Germline-derived CDR1 and CDR2 are SGHTA and FQGTGA. V shed 2 bases, J shed 7 bases, and the junction held 6 bases outside the gene matches. CDR3 sequence reads: CASSLETGGIGELFF. In nucleotides, the CDR3 is TGTGCCAGCAGCTTAGAGACGGGAGGGATCGGGGAGCTGTTTTTT. The variable domain in full, with the rest retrieved from reference TRBV7-3 and TRBJ2-2, is GAGVSQTPSNKVTEKGKYVELRCDPISGHTALYWYRQSLGQGPEFLIYFQGTGAADDSGLPNDRFFAVRPEGSVSTLKIQRTERGDSAVYLCASSLETGGIGELFFGEGSRLTVL.

The J gene is TRBJ1-2, the V gene TRBV30; D gene uncertain. The CDR3 is 15 amino acids. Trimming removed 0 bases from V and 1 base from J, with 12 bases in between. Germline V CDR1 and CDR2: GTSNPN, SVGIG (reference sequence). The CDR3 bases are TGTGCCTGGAGTGTCTTCCGAGGGAGTAACTATGGCTACACCTTC. Translation gives CAWSVFRGSNYGYTF.

The chain carries TRBV6-1 and TRBJ1-5, with a tentative D call TRBD1 (5 bases). V dropped 3 bases and J dropped 6 bases, with 21 bases sitting between them. Germline V gene data show CDR1 as MNHNS and CDR2 as SASEGT. This CDR3 has 17 residues. CDR3 region: CASSDASEGYYGQPQHF. The CDR3 coding sequence is TGTGCCAGCAGTGACGCATCCGAGGGGTATTATGGTCAGCCCCAGCATTTT.

In this sample, this clone turned up a few times. The chain combines TRBV9 with TRBJ2-7; no reliable D call. With 0 bases removed from V and 7 bases from J, the gap between germline ends came to 11 bases. CDR1 SGDLS and CDR2 YYNGEE come from the germline V gene. This CDR3 is 13 amino acids long. For the CDR3, the DNA is TGTGCCAGCAGCGTAGCTACAATGGGGGAGCAGTACTTC. It encodes CASSVATMGEQYF.

This clone was counted once. The chain joins TRBV11-2 to TRBJ2-5, with 7 positions matching TRBD1. Trimming at V came to 4 bases and at J to 5 bases, leaving 10 bases not matched to a gene. The CDR3 extends over 15 amino acids. CDR1 is SGHAT and CDR2 is FQNNGV in the germline V gene. CDR3 in amino acids: CASSSSTGVWETQYF. The DNA of the CDR3 is TGTGCCAGCAGCTCATCAACAGGGGTTTGGGAGACCCAGTACTTC.

In the case of this clone: One junction end does not reproduce the germline sequence, and a read error may be involved. The chain combines TRBV4-2 with TRBJ2-3; D not certain. Germline assignment: CDR1 LGHNA and CDR2 YNFKEQ. The CDR3 extends over 8 amino acids. CDR3 sequence: CASSLTNF. In DNA, the CDR3 is TGTGCCAGCAGCCTGACCAATTTT.

This chain connects TRBV15 to TRBJ2-1, with 8 bases aligning to TRBD2. V lost 0 bases, J lost 7 bases, and 8 bases stayed unmatched. The CDR3 runs to 16 residues. Germline V gene data show CDR1 as LNHNV and CDR2 as YYDKDF (reference sequence). CDR3 region: CATSRDRRTSLNEQFF. DNA of the CDR3: TGTGCCACCAGCAGAGATCGTCGGACTAGCCTAAATGAGCAGTTCTTC. The full variable domain, rest sourced from reference TRBV15 and TRBJ2-1, is DAMVIQNPRYQVTQFGKPVTLSCSQTLNHNVMYWYQQKSSQAPKLLFHYYDKDFNNEADTPDNFQSRRPNTSFCFLDIRSPGLGDTAMYLCATSRDRRTSLNEQFFGPGTRLTVL.

CDR3 residues: CSVEGRFYEQFF. In DNA form, the CDR3 reads TGCAGCGTTGAGGGCCGGTTTTATGAGCAGTTCTTC. The chain joins TRBV29-1 to TRBJ2-1; D is undetermined. V lost 3 bases to trimming and J lost 8 bases, with 11 bases between them. The CDR3 extends over 12 amino acids. CDR1 SQVTM and CDR2 ANQGSEA come from the germline V gene.

The J gene is TRBJ1-2, the V gene TRBV29-1; weak D call: TRBD1 (6 bases). V was cut by 4 bases and J by 3 bases, with 6 bases left in between. Germline CDR1 reads SQVTM; CDR2 reads ANQGSEA. The CDR3 covers 11 residues. CDR3 nucleotides: TGCAGCGTTGGACAGGACTATGGCTACACCTTC. Its protein is CSVGQDYGYTF.

The chain employs TRBV25-1 and TRBJ2-1, with 10 positions matching TRBD2. The CDR3 consists of 13 residues. Germline V CDR1 and CDR2: MGHDK, SYGVNS. V dropped 6 bases and J dropped 4; count of bases not matched to a gene: 0. The CDR3, as DNA: TGTGCCAGCAGGACTAGCGGGTACAATGAGCAGTTCTTC. Amino acids: CASRTSGYNEQFF.

The V gene is TRBV30, the J gene TRBJ2-1; D might be TRBD1 (5 bases). Trimming left V 0 bases short and J 4 bases short, with 13 bases between. Germline V gene sequence: CDR1 GTSNPN, CDR2 SVGIG (reference sequence). The CDR3 contains 15 residues. The CDR3 is CAWSVQAAPYNEQFF. In nucleotides, the CDR3 is TGTGCCTGGAGTGTACAGGCCGCCCCTTACAATGAGCAGTTCTTC.

The rearrangement uses TRBV10-1 and TRBJ2-1; tentatively, D is TRBD2 (5 bases). CDR1 WNHNN and CDR2 SYGVQD come from the germline V gene (reference sequence). This CDR3 has 13 residues. The V end was cut by 4 bases, the J end by 4 bases, with 8 bases between. CDR3 in amino acids: CASSVSGYNEQFF. For the CDR3, the DNA is TGCGCCAGCAGTGTAAGCGGATACAATGAGCAGTTCTTC.

This sequence joins TRBV19 and TRBJ2-1, with TRBD2 matching over 7 bases. The CDR3 spans 15 residues. With 5 bases clipped from V and 3 bases from J, the junction kept 7 bases outside the gene matches. The germline CDR1 and CDR2 sequences are LNHDA and SQIVND (reference sequence). The CDR3 here is CASSRSLAVYNEQFF. The CDR3 region has the DNA TGTGCCAGTAGTCGCTCCCTAGCGGTCTACAATGAGCAGTTCTTC. The full variable domain, completed using reference TRBV19 and TRBJ2-1, is DGGITQSPKYLFRKEGQNVTLSCEQNLNHDAMYWYRQDPGQGLRLIYYSQIVNDFQKGDIAEGYSVSREKKESFPLTVTSAQKNPTAFYLCASSRSLAVYNEQFFGPGTRLTVL.

The chain uses TRBV4-1 and TRBJ2-3; 9 positions match TRBD2. The CDR3 has 18 amino acids. V was clipped by 0 bases and J by 2 bases; unmatched bases: 9. CDR1 is MGHRA and CDR2 is YSYEKL in the germline V gene. The CDR3 loop is CASSQDGGPGLATDTQYF. The CDR3 DNA reads as TGCGCCAGCAGCCAAGATGGGGGTCCGGGACTAGCCACAGATACGCAGTATTTT.

The V gene is TRBV11-2, the J gene TRBJ2-1; no clear D. V shed 4 bases and J shed 4 bases, with 11 bases lying between them. CDR3 size: 14 residues. Germline V gene data show CDR1 as SGHAT and CDR2 as FQNNGV. The CDR3 nucleotides read TGTGCCAGCAGCTCCGTTGGGCCGTACAATGAGCAGTTCTTC. Encoded protein: CASSSVGPYNEQFF.

The chain recombines TRBV13 with TRBJ2-3; 14 positions match TRBD2. Trimming took 5 bases from V and 4 from J; bases not matched to a gene: 11. Germline lookup yields CDR1 PRHDT and CDR2 FYEKMQ (reference sequence). The CDR3 has 18 residues. The CDR3 reads CASSVDPGLAGESDTQYF. The DNA of the CDR3 is TGTGCCAGCAGCGTTGACCCGGGACTAGCGGGAGAGTCAGATACGCAGTATTTT.

The J gene is TRBJ2-5, the V gene TRBV6-5; D is perhaps TRBD1 (5 bases). V lost 5 bases, J lost 3 bases, and 13 bases lay in between. The CDR3 loop spans 14 amino acids. The germline V gene encodes CDR1 MNHEY and CDR2 SVGAGI. The CDR3: CASSRKGWEETQYF. CDR3 bases: TGTGCCAGCAGTAGGAAGGGGTGGGAAGAGACCCAGTACTTC.

The chain links TRBV5-1 to TRBJ2-1; 10 nucleotides line up with TRBD2. V gave up 1 base and J gave up 7 bases; unmatched junction bases: 11. CDR1 and CDR2 from the germline V gene are SGHRS and YFSETQ. CDR3 size: 17 residues. CDR3 nucleotide sequence: TGCGCCAGCAGCTTGCGCCCGGCCACTAGCGGGAATAATGAGCAGTTCTTC. The encoded protein is CASSLRPATSGNNEQFF.

The J gene is TRBJ2-7, the V gene TRBV6-5; D not resolved. CDR1 is MNHEY and CDR2 is SVGAGI in the germline V gene. V lost 0 bases and J 3 bases, leaving 9 bases between the germline ends. The CDR3 is 14 amino acids. The CDR3 DNA reads as TGTGCCAGCAGTTACTCCGGGCACAGCTACGAGCAGTACTTC. It specifies CASSYSGHSYEQYF.